This T cell receptor beta chain was sequenced in a study of OX40 agonist ivuxolimab in advanced cancers. Some clones are missing from TCRdb's copy, which holds only in-frame ones; the method was immunoSEQ multiplex PCR. Here the sample spans about 26,000 clones, 70% to 90% being singletons. Trimming pared 3 bases from V and 0 bases from J, leaving 12 bases between. Germline assignment: CDR1 SEHNR and CDR2 FQNEAQ (reference sequence). CDR3 size: 15 residues. The sequencing here drew on CD4+ or CD8+ T cells sorted from blood, taken in a trial of the OX40 agonist ivuxolimab. This receptor was identified in an adult with an advanced solid tumor such as melanoma, head and neck, liver or kidney cancer. The V and J genes are TRBV7-9 and TRBJ2-7; possible D gene TRBD1, 6 bases. Here the CDR3 DNA reads TGTGCCAGCAGCTTGAAGGGGGATTACTCCTACGAGCAGTACTTC. It is translated as CASSLKGDYSYEQYF.